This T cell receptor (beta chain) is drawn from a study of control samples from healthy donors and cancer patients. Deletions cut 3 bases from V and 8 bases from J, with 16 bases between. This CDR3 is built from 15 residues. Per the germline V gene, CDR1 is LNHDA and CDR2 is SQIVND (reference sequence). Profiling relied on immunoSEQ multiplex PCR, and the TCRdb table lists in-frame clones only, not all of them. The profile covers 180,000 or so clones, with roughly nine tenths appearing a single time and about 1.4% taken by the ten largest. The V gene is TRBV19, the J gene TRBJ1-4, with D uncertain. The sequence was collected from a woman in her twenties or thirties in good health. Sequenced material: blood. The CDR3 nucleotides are TGTGCCAGTAGTATTCGGGGTGCAGGAGACGAAAAACTGTTTTTT. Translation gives CASSIRGAGDEKLFF.